Below, 5 T cell receptor beta chains from the same sample are listed, as sequenced in a study of T cells after yellow fever vaccination. TCRdb itself ran the 5' RACE reads through MiXCR, one entry per CDR3 protein. The data show tens of thousands of distinct CDR3 sequences, 7.3% seen once. This specimen was CD8+ T cells sorted from PBMCs, taken roughly 10 days after the first yellow fever vaccination. The source of these receptors is a man between 18 and 29 years old who received the YFV17D yellow fever vaccine.

There are many counts of this clonotype. This rearrangement joins TRBV29-1 to TRBJ2-7; no reliable D call. The CDR3 is 10 residues long. From germline, CDR1 is SQVTM and CDR2 ANQGSEA. V gave up 4 bases and J gave up 6 bases, with 7 bases separating them. The CDR3 region is CSVGSAEQYF. DNA of the CDR3: TGCAGCGTTGGATCAGCCGAGCAGTACTTC.

This sequence joins TRBV5-4 and TRBJ2-4, with D tentatively TRBD1 or TRBD2 (6 bases each). The CDR3 spans 15 residues. Germline V gene lookup returns CDR1 SGHNT and CDR2 YYREEE (reference sequence). Trimming pared 3 bases from V and 0 bases from J, leaving 10 bases between. CDR3 bases: TGTGCCAGCAGCTGGTGGGGGGCAGCCAAAAACATTCAGTACTTC. This encodes CASSWWGAAKNIQYF.

In its sample, this clonotype was seen a few times. The chain employs TRBV6-5 and TRBJ1-5; D is undetermined. CDR1 and CDR2 from the germline V gene are MNHEY and SVGAGI. V dropped 6 bases and J dropped 5 bases, with 20 bases sitting between them. The CDR3 length is 16 residues. The CDR3 bases are TGTGCCAGCAGCCCCGGGATGTGGGTGCTCGATCAGCCCCAGCATTTT. Its translation is CASSPGMWVLDQPQHF.

The table lists this clonotype with many counts. V usage is TRBV11-1 and J usage is TRBJ2-4; D is perhaps TRBD1 (6 bases). Per the germline V gene, CDR1 is SGHAT and CDR2 is FQDESV (reference sequence). The CDR3 totals 13 residues. V gave up 1 base and J gave up 8 bases, with 9 bases separating them. The CDR3 protein is CASSLVAGDIQYF. The CDR3 nucleotides are TGTGCCAGCAGCTTAGTGGCAGGGGACATTCAGTACTTC.

There are many counts of this clonotype. This rearrangement joins TRBV2 to TRBJ2-7; weak D call: TRBD1 (5 bases). The CDR3 runs 12 residues. The V and J ends lost 4 bases and 4 bases respectively, with 8 bases between them. CDR1 is SNHLY, CDR2 FYNNEI, per germline. The CDR3 DNA reads as TGTGCCAGCAGTGGTTCAGGGTACGAGCAGTACGTC. Amino acids: CASSGSGYEQYV.